Given below is one TCR beta chain in context. Germline V CDR1 and CDR2: SGHAT, FQNNGV. The CDR3 sequence is 15 residues long. Germline trimming cut 7 bases from V and 3 bases from J; bases unmatched to any gene: 7. Vbeta (60) and Jbeta (13) primers were used in the PCR. Clones were read by immunoSEQ multiplex PCR, and TCRdb kept only the in-frame ones, dropping some. The top ten hold approximately 2.3% of the sample, which has fewer than 200,000 clones, roughly 80% seen once. The source of the sample is a study of cytomegalovirus exposure and HLA in healthy donors. The sequenced sample consisted of PBMCs. This receptor was taken from a female donor in good health and CMV-seronegative. V and J are TRBV11-2 and TRBJ1-2; 11 nucleotides line up with TRBD1. The CDR3 DNA follows: TGTGCCAGCACCTCCCCGGGACAGGGGGACTATGGCTACACCTTC. It is translated as CASTSPGQGDYGYTF. Looking up the rest from reference TRBV11-2 and TRBJ1-2 gives the full variable domain: EAGVAQSPRYKIIEKRQSVAFWCNPISGHATLYWYQQILGQGPKLLIQFQNNGVVDDSQLPKDRFSAERLKGVDSTLKIQPAKLEDSAVYLCASTSPGQGDYGYTFGSGTRLTVV.